A selection of T cell receptor beta chains follows, all from one sample in a study of blood T cell repertoires in COVID-19. Profiled with immunoSEQ multiplex PCR; TCRdb holds only in-frame clones, not every one. The sample contains about 310,000 clones, roughly 90% of which appear only once. The source material was PBMCs or T cells enriched from blood (not recorded which). The source is a woman aged 30 to 39 who had recovered from COVID-19. Both conserved end residues are part of each CDR3. A D gene is named only where the DNA matches it firmly. Clone size is given for some rows only: seen once, a few or many times, or a class if the clone is expanded.

J gene: TRBJ2-7; V gene: TRBV11-2; clone size: -; D gene: TRBD2; CDR3 DNA: TGTGCCAGCAGCTTTGGGAGGGGTCTCTACGAGCAGTACTTC; CDR3 protein: CASSFGRGLYEQYF
J gene: TRBJ2-3; V gene: TRBV7-2; clone size: -; D gene: TRBD2; CDR3 DNA: TGTGCCAGCAGCTACGTTCTAGCGGGGGGCACAGATACGCAGTATTTT; CDR3 protein: CASSYVLAGGTDTQYF
J gene: TRBJ2-7; V gene: TRBV7-2; clone size: -; D gene: TRBD2; CDR3 DNA: TGTGCCAGCAGCTCGACTAGCGGGAAGATCGAGCAGTACTTC; CDR3 protein: CASSSTSGKIEQYF
J gene: TRBJ2-5; V gene: TRBV7-2; clone size: once; D gene: -; CDR3 DNA: TGTGCCAGCAGCTTAGAGTTGCTTGGCAGGGAAGAAGAGACCCAGTACTTC; CDR3 protein: CASSLELLGREEETQYF
J gene: TRBJ2-7; V gene: TRBV6-2/TRBV6-3; clone size: -; D gene: TRBD2; CDR3 DNA: TGTGCCAGCAGTCAAGGACTAGCGGGACCCTACGAGCAGTACTTC; CDR3 protein: CASSQGLAGPYEQYF
J gene: TRBJ1-2; V gene: TRBV5-1; clone size: -; D gene: TRBD1; CDR3 DNA: TGCGCCAGCAGCTTGGAACAGGGGGCTGGGTATGGCTACACCTTC; CDR3 protein: CASSLEQGAGYGYTF
J gene: TRBJ1-2; V gene: TRBV4-3; clone size: -; D gene: -; CDR3 DNA: TGCGCCAGCAGCCGAGCAGACAGTAACTATGGCTACACCTTC; CDR3 protein: CASSRADSNYGYTF
J gene: TRBJ2-2; V gene: TRBV6-2/TRBV6-3; clone size: -; D gene: TRBD1; CDR3 DNA: TGTGCCAGCAGTTACGGGACAGGGTATCGTTTGCACGGGGAGCTGTTTTTT; CDR3 protein: CASSYGTGYRLHGELFF
J gene: TRBJ1-2; V gene: TRBV6-5; clone size: -; D gene: -; CDR3 DNA: TGTGCCAGCAGTACCCCAGGGCAGGGTGGCTACACCTTC; CDR3 protein: CASSTPGQGGYTF
J gene: TRBJ1-2; V gene: TRBV6-2/TRBV6-3; clone size: -; D gene: -; CDR3 DNA: TGTGCCAGCAGTCGCGAGACAGTATCCTACACCTTC; CDR3 protein: CASSRETVSYTF
J gene: TRBJ2-1; V gene: TRBV19; clone size: -; D gene: -; CDR3 DNA: TGTGCCAGTAGTATCCCCCCCCTCCATGAGCAGTTCTTC; CDR3 protein: CASSIPPLHEQFF
J gene: TRBJ1-2; V gene: TRBV10-3; clone size: -; D gene: -; CDR3 DNA: TGTGCCATCAGTGACCCTACTACCGGGTCACGCGGCGGCTACACCTTC; CDR3 protein: CAISDPTTGSRGGYTF
J gene: TRBJ1-2; V gene: TRBV19; clone size: -; D gene: -; CDR3 DNA: TGTGCCAGTAGTCTCCCCGCCACGGCCGCAGGCTATGGCTACACCTTC; CDR3 protein: CASSLPATAAGYGYTF
J gene: TRBJ1-1; V gene: TRBV11-2; clone size: -; D gene: -; CDR3 DNA: TGTGCCAGCAGACCCGTGGGGAGAGGGAGGAACACTGAAGCTTTCTTT; CDR3 protein: CASRPVGRGRNTEAFF
J gene: TRBJ2-7; V gene: TRBV10-3; clone size: once; D gene: -; CDR3 DNA: TGTGCCATCAGGGCGTACAGAGAAACCTACGAGCAGTACTTC; CDR3 protein: CAIRAYRETYEQYF
J gene: TRBJ2-3; V gene: TRBV7-2; clone size: -; D gene: -; CDR3 DNA: TGTGCCAGCAGCCGTCAACTACGGGTTACGCAGTATTTT; CDR3 protein: CASSRQLRVTQYF
J gene: TRBJ1-2; V gene: TRBV11-1; clone size: -; D gene: -; CDR3 DNA: TGTGCCAGCAGCCAACAGGGTGACTATGGCTACACCTTC; CDR3 protein: CASSQQGDYGYTF
J gene: TRBJ2-4; V gene: TRBV2; clone size: -; D gene: TRBD2; CDR3 DNA: TGTGCCAGCAGTGATTATGAGCGGGGAACGCAAAACATTCAGTACTTC; CDR3 protein: CASSDYERGTQNIQYF
J gene: TRBJ2-7; V gene: TRBV10-3; clone size: -; D gene: -; CDR3 DNA: TGTGCCACCTCGGACAGACTCTACGAGCAGTACTTC; CDR3 protein: CATSDRLYEQYF
J gene: TRBJ2-1; V gene: TRBV4-2; clone size: -; D gene: TRBD2; CDR3 DNA: TGTGCCAGCAGCCAAGATCATAGACTAGCGGGTTACAATGAGCAGTTCTTC; CDR3 protein: CASSQDHRLAGYNEQFF
J gene: TRBJ2-3; V gene: TRBV7-6; clone size: -; D gene: TRBD2; CDR3 DNA: TGTGCCAGCAGCTCGACTAGCGGGGGGGGAGATACGCAGTATTTT; CDR3 protein: CASSSTSGGGDTQYF
J gene: TRBJ1-5; V gene: TRBV6-2/TRBV6-3; clone size: -; D gene: TRBD1; CDR3 DNA: TGTGCCAGCAGTTACCCCCCGACAGGGGGTAGGAATCAGCCCCAGCATTTT; CDR3 protein: CASSYPPTGGRNQPQHF
J gene: TRBJ2-7; V gene: TRBV5-1; clone size: -; D gene: -; CDR3 DNA: TGCGCCAGCAGCTACGGGAGTAGGTACGAGCAGTACTTC; CDR3 protein: CASSYGSRYEQYF
J gene: TRBJ2-7; V gene: TRBV7-2; clone size: -; D gene: TRBD1; CDR3 DNA: TGTGCCAGCAGCTTAGCGGTACAGGGGTCTTCCGAGCAGTACTTC; CDR3 protein: CASSLAVQGSSEQYF
J gene: TRBJ1-2; V gene: TRBV19; clone size: -; D gene: -; CDR3 DNA: TGTGCCAGTAGTACCCCAACAGAGAACTATGGCTACACCTTC; CDR3 protein: CASSTPTENYGYTF